This T cell receptor (beta chain) appears in the sequencing data of a study of blood T cell repertoires in COVID-19 (dated by TCRdb to 2020 to 2021). About the investigation overall: Samples covering the acute and convalescent phases of COVID-19 were provided by collaborators in the United States, Italy and Spain. Deeply sampled blood TCRbeta repertoires from subjects exposed to, actively infected with, or recovered from COVID-19 were included in the dataset. The repertoires were made available in a free public database intended to serve as a resource for research on the immune response to SARS-CoV-2. Nearly every sample came with metadata listing a de-identified subject ID, COVID-19 status, age in years and sex. Where available, HLA class I and class II types were obtained from metadata supplied by the sample provider rather than from assay-based typing. The samples were drawn from the first 160 participants of the ongoing ImmuneRACE study and from about 1,200 subjects provided by 6 global collaborators. The prospective study material was composed of cDNA or gDNA derived from T cells, B-cell-depleted T cells, or PBMCs.

Broad study findings and their caveats: The amount of clinical and demographic metadata varied by source and participant and was provided uncurated.

The immunoSEQ Assay, a bias-controlled multiplex PCR, was used to amplify TCRbeta CDR3 regions from genomic DNA. Regarding the original processing steps: Nucleated cell counts per sample were estimated from amplification of reference gene primers within the assay. To quantify the absolute abundance of each unique TCRbeta CDR3 rearrangement, sequence reads were collapsed and filtered. Productive Simpson clonality was computed per sample as the square root of Simpson's diversity index over productive rearrangements. Drawn from immuneACCESS, this table holds only the in-frame rearrangements with V and J called that TCRdb kept. Clones are partly lost; checked studies trace under half to an unresolved V gene and leave the rest unexplained. The V and J calls and the clone size are those of that table, but D and trimming were determined from the DNA. This sample holds about 150,000 clones; more than 75% were observed only once. The top ten constitute roughly 2% of the sample.

Concerning this clone itself: Its binding antigen is unknown. Base quality data are lacking; no much larger clone is found one base away.

Each collaborating institution followed its own protocols to collect whole blood in K2EDTA tubes. Collaborator samples were shipped for TCRbeta analysis as frozen whole blood, isolated PBMCs, or DNA extracted from either sample type. This sequence originates from a man aged 65 to 79 with acute or convalescent COVID-19. Material: peripheral blood.

The sequence in DNA is TGTGCCAGCTCACCCGACGGGGAGAGCTCTGGAAACACCATATATTTT. Its translation is CASSPDGESSGNTIYF. The chain couples TRBV18 to TRBJ1-3, with no reliable assignment of the D segment. The CDR3 runs 16 residues from the cysteine to the phenylalanine. Only the CDR3 part of the read is kept: 48 bases, read in frame from the first base. V lost 3 bases and J lost 0 bases; the stretch between them is 12 bases long. The germline V gene encodes CDR1 KGHSH and CDR2 LQKENI.